This T cell receptor (beta chain) derives from a study of T cell responses to AZD1222 COVID-19 vaccine. As concerns this clone: Antigen specificity is unknown.

Study-level findings and limits: There were mostly white British donors and more females than males, and clonal diversity was possibly underestimated. Among those given AZD1222, only six were seropositive at baseline. Reports indicate that nearly half of spike-specific TCRs are directed at unmutated variant regions.

The CDR3 loop spans 14 amino acids. Germline V gene sequence: CDR1 SGHRS, CDR2 YFSETQ. V gave up 4 bases and J gave up 7 bases, with 15 bases separating them. Here immunoSEQ multiplex PCR was the method, and the copy in TCRdb shows in-frame clones only, minus some. The data show 20,000 to 30,000 clones, more than 75% seen once. Sequenced material: peripheral blood, taken 28 days after the second AZD1222 dose. The genes are TRBV5-1 and TRBJ2-1; D remains unclear. This receptor was identified in an adult who received the AZD1222 COVID-19 vaccine. CDR3 coding DNA: TGCGCCAGCAGCAAAACCGGGTCTATTAATGAGCAGTTCTTC. It yields the protein CASSKTGSINEQFF.